At least ten counts were recorded for the clone carrying this TCR beta chain. Its antigen is as yet unknown. This specimen comes from a study of spatial heterogeneity in lung cancer. Study in general: Raw-read counts averaged over ten per unique TCR and UMI combination. Points from the study as a whole: Expanded alpha and beta TCR counts within tumors tracked tumor mutation counts.

Carried by each TCR cDNA molecule was a unique molecular identifier. Each CDR3 protein is one row after TCRdb ran MiXCR on the 5' RACE reads. The sample yields about 11,000 distinct CDR3 sequences, approximately 7.9% seen once. Time point meaning: sample taken at primary tumor resection. There were around 72 donors, all of them untreated patients with early-stage non-small cell lung cancer. V was pared by 6 bases and J by 6 bases, with 17 bases between. Germline V gives CDR1 SNHLY, CDR2 FYNNEI. CDR3 length: 14 residues. The sequencing here drew on lung tumor tissue, taken at surgery. The clonotype comes from a female donor with early-stage non-small cell lung cancer. The chain has TRBV2 and TRBJ1-2; weak D call: TRBD1 (5 bases). CDR3 DNA sequence: TGTGCCAGCAGCGAGAACCCAGAGGGACATGGCTACACCTTC. Protein sequence: CASSENPEGHGYTF. The full variable domain, with the rest looked up from reference TRBV2 and TRBJ1-2, is EPEVTQTPSHQVTQMGQEVILRCVPISNHLYFYWYRQILGQKVEFLVSFYNNEISEKSEIFDDQFSVERPDGSNFTLKIRSTKLEDSAMYFCASSENPEGHGYTFGSGTRLTVV.